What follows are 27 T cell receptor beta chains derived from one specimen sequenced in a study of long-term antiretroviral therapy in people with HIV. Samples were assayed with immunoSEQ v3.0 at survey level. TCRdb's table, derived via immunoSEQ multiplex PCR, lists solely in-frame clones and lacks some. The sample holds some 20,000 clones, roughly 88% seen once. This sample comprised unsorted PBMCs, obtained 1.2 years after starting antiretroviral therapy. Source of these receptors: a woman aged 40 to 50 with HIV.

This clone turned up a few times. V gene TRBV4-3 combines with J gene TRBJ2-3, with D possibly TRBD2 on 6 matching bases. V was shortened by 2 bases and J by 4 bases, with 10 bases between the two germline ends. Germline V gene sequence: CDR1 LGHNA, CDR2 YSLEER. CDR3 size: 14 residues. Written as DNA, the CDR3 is TGCGCCAGCAGCCAACGTGGGAGGTCAGATACGCAGTATTTT. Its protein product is CASSQRGRSDTQYF.

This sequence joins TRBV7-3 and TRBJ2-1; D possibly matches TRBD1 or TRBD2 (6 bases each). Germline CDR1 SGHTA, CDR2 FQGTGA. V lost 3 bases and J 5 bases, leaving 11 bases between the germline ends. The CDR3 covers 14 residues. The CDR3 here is CASSLGGTNNEQFF. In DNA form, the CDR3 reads TGTGCCAGCAGCTTGGGGGGCACCAACAATGAGCAGTTCTTC. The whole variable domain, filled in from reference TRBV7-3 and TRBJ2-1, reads GAGVSQTPSNKVTEKGKYVELRCDPISGHTALYWYRQSLGQGPEFLIYFQGTGAADDSGLPNDRFFAVRPEGSVSTLKIQRTERGDSAVYLCASSLGGTNNEQFFGPGTRLTVL.

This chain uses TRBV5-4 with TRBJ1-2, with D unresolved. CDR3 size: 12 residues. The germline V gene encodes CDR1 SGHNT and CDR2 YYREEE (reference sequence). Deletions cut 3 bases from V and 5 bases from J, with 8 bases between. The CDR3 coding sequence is TGTGCCAGCAGCTCAGGCGAGTATGGCTACACCTTC. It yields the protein CASSSGEYGYTF. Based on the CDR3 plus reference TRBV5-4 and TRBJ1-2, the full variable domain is ETGVTQSPTHLIKTRGQQVTLRCSSQSGHNTVSWYQQALGQGPQFIFQYYREEENGRGNFPPRFSGLQFPNYSSELNVNALELDDSALYLCASSSGEYGYTFGSGTRLTVV.

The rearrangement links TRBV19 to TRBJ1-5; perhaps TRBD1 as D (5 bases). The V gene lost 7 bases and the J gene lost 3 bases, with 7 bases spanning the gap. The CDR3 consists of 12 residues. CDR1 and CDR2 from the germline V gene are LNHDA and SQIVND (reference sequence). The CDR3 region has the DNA TGTGCCAGTATGGGGGTCAATCAGCCCCAGCATTTT. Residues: CASMGVNQPQHF.

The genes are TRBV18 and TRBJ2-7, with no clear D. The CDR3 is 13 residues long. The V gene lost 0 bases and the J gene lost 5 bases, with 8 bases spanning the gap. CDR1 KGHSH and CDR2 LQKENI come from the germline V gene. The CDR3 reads CASSPPGLDEQYF. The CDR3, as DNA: TGTGCCAGCTCACCACCAGGGCTAGACGAGCAGTACTTC.

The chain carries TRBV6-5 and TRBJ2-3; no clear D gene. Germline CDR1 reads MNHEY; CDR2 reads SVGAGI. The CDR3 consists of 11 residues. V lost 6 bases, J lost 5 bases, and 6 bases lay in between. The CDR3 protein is CASSDGDTQYF. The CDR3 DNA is TGTGCCAGCAGCGACGGAGATACGCAGTATTTT.

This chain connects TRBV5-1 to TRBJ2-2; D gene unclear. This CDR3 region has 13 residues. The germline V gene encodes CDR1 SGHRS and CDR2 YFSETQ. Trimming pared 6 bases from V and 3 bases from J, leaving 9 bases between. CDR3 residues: CASTSSDTGELFF. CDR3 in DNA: TGCGCCAGCACGAGTTCGGACACCGGGGAGCTGTTTTTT.

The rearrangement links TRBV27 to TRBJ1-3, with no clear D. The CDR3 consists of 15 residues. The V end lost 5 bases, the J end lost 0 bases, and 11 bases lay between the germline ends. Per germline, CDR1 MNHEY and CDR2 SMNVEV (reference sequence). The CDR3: CASSPSDFSGNTIYF. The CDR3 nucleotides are TGTGCCAGCAGTCCCTCGGATTTCTCTGGAAACACCATATATTTT.

DNA of the CDR3: TGTGCCAGCAGCAAAGAGGCAACGACTAGCGGGAGGGCCTACGAGCAGTACTTC. Translation gives CASSKEATTSGRAYEQYF. The chain recombines TRBV21-1 with TRBJ2-7; TRBD2 reflects the table's D call only, with no check against the DNA. TRBV21-1 is a known pseudogene. The CDR3 has 18 residues.

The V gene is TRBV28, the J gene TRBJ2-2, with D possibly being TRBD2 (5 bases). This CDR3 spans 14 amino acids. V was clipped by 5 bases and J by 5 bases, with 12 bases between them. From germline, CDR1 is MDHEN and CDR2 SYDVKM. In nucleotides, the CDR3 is TGTGCCAGCAGTCCGGGATTTACGACCGGGGAGCTGTTTTTT. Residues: CASSPGFTTGELFF.

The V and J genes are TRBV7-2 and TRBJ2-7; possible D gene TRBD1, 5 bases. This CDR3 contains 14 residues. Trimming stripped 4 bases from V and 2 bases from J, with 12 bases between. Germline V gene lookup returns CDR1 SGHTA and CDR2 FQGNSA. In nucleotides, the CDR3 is TGTGCCAGCAGCTGGGCGCAGGGTCCCTACGAGCAGTACTTC. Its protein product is CASSWAQGPYEQYF. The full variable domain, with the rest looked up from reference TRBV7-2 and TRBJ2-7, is GAGVSQSPSNKVTEKGKDVELRCDPISGHTALYWYRQSLGQGLEFLIYFQGNSAPDKSGLPSDRFSAERTGGSVSTLTIQRTQQEDSAVYLCASSWAQGPYEQYFGPGTRLTVT.

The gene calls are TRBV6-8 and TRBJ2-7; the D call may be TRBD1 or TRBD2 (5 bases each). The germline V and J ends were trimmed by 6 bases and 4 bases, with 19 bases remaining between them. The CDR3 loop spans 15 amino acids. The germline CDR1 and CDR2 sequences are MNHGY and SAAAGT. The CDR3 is CASSHCRDVEYEQYF. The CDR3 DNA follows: TGTGCCAGCAGCCATTGTAGGGACGTTGAGTACGAGCAGTACTTC.

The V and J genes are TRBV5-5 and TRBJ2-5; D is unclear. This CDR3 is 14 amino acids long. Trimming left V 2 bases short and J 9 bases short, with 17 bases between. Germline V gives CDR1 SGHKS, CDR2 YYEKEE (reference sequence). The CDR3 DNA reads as TGTGCCAGCAGCTTTGGGTCAGTAAGTGAGGCCCAGTACTTC. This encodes CASSFGSVSEAQYF. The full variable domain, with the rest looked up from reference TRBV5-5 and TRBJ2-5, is DAGVTQSPTHLIKTRGQQVTLRCSPISGHKSVSWYQQVLGQGPQFIFQYYEKEERGRGNFPDRFSARQFPNYSSELNVNALLLGDSALYLCASSFGSVSEAQYFGPGTRLLVL.

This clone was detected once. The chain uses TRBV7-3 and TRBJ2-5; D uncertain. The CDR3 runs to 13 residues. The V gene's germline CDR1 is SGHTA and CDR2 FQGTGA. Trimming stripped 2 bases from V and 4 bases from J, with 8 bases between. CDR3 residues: CASSLGPGETQYF. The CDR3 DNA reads TGTGCCAGCAGCTTAGGGCCCGGAGAGACCCAGTACTTC.

Here the CDR3 DNA reads TGTGCCAGCAGCATCGGACTAGCCGGGGTGCGCGGGGAGCTGTTTTTT. As protein: CASSIGLAGVRGELFF. The genes are TRBV5-6 and TRBJ2-2; 8 bases fit TRBD2. V was pared by 4 bases and J by 7 bases, with 12 bases of the junction left unmatched. Germline V lookup: CDR1 SGHDT, CDR2 YYEEEE. The CDR3 spans 16 residues.

In nucleotides, the CDR3 is TGTGCCAGCTCCTGGGACAGGGTGGACACCGGGGAGCTGTTTTTT. Protein sequence: CASSWDRVDTGELFF. The chain has TRBV7-9 and TRBJ2-2; 9 bases are a match to TRBD1. This CDR3 region has 15 residues. Germline V CDR1 and CDR2: SEHNR, FQNEAQ (reference sequence). The trim removed 8 bases at V and 3 bases at J, leaving 7 bases unmatched.

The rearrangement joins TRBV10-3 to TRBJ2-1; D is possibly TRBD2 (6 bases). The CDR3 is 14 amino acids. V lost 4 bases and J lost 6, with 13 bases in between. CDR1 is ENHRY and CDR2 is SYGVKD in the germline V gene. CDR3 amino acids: CAISASVIGNEQFF. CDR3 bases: TGTGCCATCAGTGCTAGCGTGATAGGCAATGAGCAGTTCTTC.

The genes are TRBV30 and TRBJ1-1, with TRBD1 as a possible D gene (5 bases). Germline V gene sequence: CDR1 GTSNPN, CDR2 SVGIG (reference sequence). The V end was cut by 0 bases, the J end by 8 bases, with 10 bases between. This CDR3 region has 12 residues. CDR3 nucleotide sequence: TGTGCCTGGAGTGTAGGATGGGGGGAAGCTTTCTTT. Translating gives CAWSVGWGEAFF.

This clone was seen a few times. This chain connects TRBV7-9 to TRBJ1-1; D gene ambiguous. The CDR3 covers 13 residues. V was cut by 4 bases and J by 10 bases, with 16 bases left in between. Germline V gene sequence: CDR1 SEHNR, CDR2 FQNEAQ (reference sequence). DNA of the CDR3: TGTGCCAGCAGCTCAGGCGGGGAGTGGGGAGCTTTCTTT. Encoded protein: CASSSGGEWGAFF.

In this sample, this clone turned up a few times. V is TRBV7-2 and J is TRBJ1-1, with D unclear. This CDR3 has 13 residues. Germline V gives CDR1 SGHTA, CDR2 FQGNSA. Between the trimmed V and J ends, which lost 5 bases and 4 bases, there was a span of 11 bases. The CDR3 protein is CASSPGPGTEAFF. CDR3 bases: TGTGCCAGCAGCCCCGGCCCTGGCACTGAAGCTTTCTTT.

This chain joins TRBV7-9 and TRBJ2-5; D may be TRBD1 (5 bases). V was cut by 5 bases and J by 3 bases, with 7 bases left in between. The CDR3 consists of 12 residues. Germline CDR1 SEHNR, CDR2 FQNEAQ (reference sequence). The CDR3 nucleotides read TGTGCCAGCAGCGTGACAGAAGAGACCCAGTACTTC. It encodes CASSVTEETQYF.

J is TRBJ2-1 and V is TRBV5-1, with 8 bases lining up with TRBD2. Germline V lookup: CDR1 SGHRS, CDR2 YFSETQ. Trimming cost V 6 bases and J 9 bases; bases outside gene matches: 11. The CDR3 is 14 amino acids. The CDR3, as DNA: TGCGCCAGCACCCCTCGGAGCGGGAGAAGTGAGCAGTTCTTC. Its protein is CASTPRSGRSEQFF. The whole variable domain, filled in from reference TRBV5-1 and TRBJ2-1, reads KAGVTQTPRYLIKTRGQQVTLSCSPISGHRSVSWYQQTPGQGLQFLFEYFSETQRNKGNFPGRFSGRQFSNSRSEMNVSTLELGDSALYLCASTPRSGRSEQFFGPGTRLTVL.

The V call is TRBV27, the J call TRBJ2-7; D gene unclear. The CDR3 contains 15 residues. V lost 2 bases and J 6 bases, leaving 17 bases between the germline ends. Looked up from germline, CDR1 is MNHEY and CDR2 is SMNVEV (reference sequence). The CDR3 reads CASSLAATIDSEQYF. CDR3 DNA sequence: TGTGCCAGCAGTTTAGCGGCGACCATCGACTCCGAGCAGTACTTC.

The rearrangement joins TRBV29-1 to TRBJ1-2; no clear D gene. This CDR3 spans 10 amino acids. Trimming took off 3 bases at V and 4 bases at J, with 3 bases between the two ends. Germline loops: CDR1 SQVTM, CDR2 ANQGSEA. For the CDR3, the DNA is TGCAGCGTTGATACCTATGGCTACACCTTC. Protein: CSVDTYGYTF.

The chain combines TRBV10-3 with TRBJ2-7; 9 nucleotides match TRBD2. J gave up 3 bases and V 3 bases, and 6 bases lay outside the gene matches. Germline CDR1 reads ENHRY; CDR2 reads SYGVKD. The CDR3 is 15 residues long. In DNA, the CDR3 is TGTGCCATCAGTGAAGGGCGGGAGGGGGACTACGAGCAGTACTTC. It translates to CAISEGREGDYEQYF.

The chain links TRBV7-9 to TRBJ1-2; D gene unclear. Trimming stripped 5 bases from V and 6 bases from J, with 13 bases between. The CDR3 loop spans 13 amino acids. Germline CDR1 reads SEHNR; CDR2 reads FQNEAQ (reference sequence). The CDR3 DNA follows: TGTGCCAGCAGCCTTCTGGAGTTCGATGGCTACACCTTC. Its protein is CASSLLEFDGYTF.

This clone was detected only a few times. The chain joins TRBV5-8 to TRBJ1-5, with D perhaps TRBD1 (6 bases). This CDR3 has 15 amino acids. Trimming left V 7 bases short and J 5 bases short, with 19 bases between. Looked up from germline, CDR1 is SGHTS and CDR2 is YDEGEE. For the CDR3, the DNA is TGTGCCAGCGGCGGAACAGGGAGTGTTCATCAGCCCCAGCATTTT. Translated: CASGGTGSVHQPQHF.